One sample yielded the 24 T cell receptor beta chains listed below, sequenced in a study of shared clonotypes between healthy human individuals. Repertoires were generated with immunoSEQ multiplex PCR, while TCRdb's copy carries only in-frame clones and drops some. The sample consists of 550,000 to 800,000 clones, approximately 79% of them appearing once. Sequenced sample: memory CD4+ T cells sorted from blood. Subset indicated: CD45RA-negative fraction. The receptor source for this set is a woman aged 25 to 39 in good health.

DNA of the CDR3: TGTGCCAGCAGCTTGTATACTAGTGGGGCAGATACGCAGTATTTT. Translated: CASSLYTSGADTQYF. The V and J genes are TRBV11-2 and TRBJ2-3, with D tentatively TRBD2 (5 bases). The CDR3 length is 15 residues. The germline V gene encodes CDR1 SGHAT and CDR2 FQNNGV. The ends were cut back, 3 bases at V and 4 bases at J, with 14 bases in the middle.

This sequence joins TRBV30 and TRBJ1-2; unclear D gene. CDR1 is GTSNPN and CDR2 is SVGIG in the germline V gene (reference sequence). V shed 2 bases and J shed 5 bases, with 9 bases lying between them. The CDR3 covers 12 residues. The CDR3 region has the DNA TGTGCCTGGAGTACTACCGGATATGGCTACACCTTC. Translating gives CAWSTTGYGYTF.

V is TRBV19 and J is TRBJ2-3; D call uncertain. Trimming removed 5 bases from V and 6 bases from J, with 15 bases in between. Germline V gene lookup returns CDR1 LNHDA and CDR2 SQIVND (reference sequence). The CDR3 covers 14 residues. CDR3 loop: CASSPGSDHDTQYF. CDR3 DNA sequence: TGTGCCAGTAGTCCGGGTTCTGACCACGATACGCAGTATTTT.

CDR3: CASSTQGGNTEAFF. CDR3 nucleotide sequence: TGCGCCAGCAGCACTCAGGGGGGCAACACTGAAGCTTTCTTT. The chain carries TRBV5-1 and TRBJ1-1, with TRBD1 identical over 7 bases. There are 14 residues in the CDR3. The germline CDR1 and CDR2 sequences are SGHRS and YFSETQ. The junction had 5 bases not matched to a gene; V was cut back by 4 bases and J by 2 bases.

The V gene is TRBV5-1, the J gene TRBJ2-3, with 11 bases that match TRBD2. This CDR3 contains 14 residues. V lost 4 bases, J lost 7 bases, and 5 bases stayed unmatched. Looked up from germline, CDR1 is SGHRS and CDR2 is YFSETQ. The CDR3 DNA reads TGCGCCAGCAGCGGAGGGACTAGCGGAAATACGCAGTATTTT. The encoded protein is CASSGGTSGNTQYF.

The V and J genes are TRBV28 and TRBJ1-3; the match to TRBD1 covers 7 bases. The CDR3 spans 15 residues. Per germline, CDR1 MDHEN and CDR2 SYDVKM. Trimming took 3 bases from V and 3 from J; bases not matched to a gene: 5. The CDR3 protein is CASSFKGADGNTIYF. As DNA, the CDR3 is TGTGCCAGCAGTTTTAAGGGGGCGGATGGAAACACCATATATTTT.

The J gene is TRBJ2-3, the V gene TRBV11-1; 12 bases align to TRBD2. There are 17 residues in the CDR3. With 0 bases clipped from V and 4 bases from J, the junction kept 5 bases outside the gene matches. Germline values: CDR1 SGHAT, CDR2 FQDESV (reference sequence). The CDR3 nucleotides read TGTGCCAGCAGCTTAGCAACGGGACTAGCGGGTTCAGATACGCAGTATTTT. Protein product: CASSLATGLAGSDTQYF.

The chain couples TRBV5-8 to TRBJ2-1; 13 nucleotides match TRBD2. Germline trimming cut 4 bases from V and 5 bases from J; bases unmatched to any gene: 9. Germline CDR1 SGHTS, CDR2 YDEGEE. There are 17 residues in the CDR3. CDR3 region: CASSPGTSGIGHNEQFF. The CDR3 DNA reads TGTGCCAGCAGCCCCGGGACTAGCGGGATAGGGCACAATGAGCAGTTCTTC.

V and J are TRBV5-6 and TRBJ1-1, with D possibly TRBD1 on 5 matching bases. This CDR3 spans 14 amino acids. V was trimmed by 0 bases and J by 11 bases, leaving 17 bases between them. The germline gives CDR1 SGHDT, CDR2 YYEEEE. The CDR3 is CASSLEAGGGSAFF. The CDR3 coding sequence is TGTGCCAGCAGCTTGGAAGCCGGGGGTGGGTCGGCTTTCTTT.

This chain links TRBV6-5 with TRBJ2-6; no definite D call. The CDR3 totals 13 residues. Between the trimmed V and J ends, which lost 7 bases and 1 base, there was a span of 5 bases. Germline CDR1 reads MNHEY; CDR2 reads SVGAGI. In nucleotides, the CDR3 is TGTGCCAGCACCTTGTCTGGGGCCAACGTCCTGACTTTC. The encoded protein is CASTLSGANVLTF.

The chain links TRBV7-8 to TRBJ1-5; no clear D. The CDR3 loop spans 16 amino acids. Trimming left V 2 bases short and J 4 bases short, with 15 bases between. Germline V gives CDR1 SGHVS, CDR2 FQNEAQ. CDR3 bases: TGTGCCAGCAGCTTAAGAACGGCAGTAGGGAATCAGCCCCAGCATTTT. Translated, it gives CASSLRTAVGNQPQHF.

In nucleotides, the CDR3 is TGCAGCGTTGCATTGGTGGGACAGGGCTCACCAAACTATGGCTACACCTTC. It translates to CSVALVGQGSPNYGYTF. The chain uses TRBV29-1 and TRBJ1-2; 9 bases line up with TRBD1. The V segment lost 4 bases and the J segment 2 bases; nucleotides outside the gene matches: 14. CDR3 length equals 17 residues. The germline V gene has CDR1 SQVTM and CDR2 ANQGSEA.

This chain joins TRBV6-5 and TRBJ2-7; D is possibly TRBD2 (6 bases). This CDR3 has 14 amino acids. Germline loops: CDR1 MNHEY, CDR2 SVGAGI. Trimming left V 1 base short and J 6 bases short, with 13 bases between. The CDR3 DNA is TGTGCCAGCAGTTACTACCCGGGAGAGGGCGAGCAGTACTTC. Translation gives CASSYYPGEGEQYF.

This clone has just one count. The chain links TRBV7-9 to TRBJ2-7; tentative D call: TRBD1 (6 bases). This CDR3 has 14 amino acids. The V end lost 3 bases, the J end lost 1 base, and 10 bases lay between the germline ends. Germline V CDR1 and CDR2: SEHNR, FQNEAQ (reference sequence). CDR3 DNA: TGTGCCAGCAGCTTGTCAGGGGCATCCTACGAGCAGTACTTC. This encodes CASSLSGASYEQYF. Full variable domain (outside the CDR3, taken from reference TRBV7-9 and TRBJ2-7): DTGVSQNPRHKITKRGQNVTFRCDPISEHNRLYWYRQTLGQGPEFLTYFQNEAQLEKSRLLSDRFSAERPKGSFSTLEIQRTEQGDSAMYLCASSLSGASYEQYFGPGTRLTVT.

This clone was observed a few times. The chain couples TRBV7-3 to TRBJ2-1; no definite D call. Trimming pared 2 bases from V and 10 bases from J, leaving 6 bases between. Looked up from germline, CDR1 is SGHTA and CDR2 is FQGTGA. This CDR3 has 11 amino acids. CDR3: CASSLEGEQFF. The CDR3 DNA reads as TGTGCCAGCAGCTTAGAAGGGGAGCAGTTCTTC.

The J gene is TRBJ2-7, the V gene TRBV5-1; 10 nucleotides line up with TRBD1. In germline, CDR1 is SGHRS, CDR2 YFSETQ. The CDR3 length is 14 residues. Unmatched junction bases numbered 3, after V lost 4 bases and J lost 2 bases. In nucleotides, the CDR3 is TGCGCCAGCAGCACCGGACAGGGGGCCTACGAGCAGTACTTC. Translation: CASSTGQGAYEQYF.

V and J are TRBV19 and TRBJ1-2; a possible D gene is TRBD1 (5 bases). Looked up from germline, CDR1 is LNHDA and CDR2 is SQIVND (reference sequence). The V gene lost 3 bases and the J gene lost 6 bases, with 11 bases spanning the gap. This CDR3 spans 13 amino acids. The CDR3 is CASSILTVDGYTF. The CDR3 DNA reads TGTGCCAGTAGTATTTTGACAGTGGATGGCTACACCTTC. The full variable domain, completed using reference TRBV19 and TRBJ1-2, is DGGITQSPKYLFRKEGQNVTLSCEQNLNHDAMYWYRQDPGQGLRLIYYSQIVNDFQKGDIAEGYSVSREKKESFPLTVTSAQKNPTAFYLCASSILTVDGYTFGSGTRLTVV.

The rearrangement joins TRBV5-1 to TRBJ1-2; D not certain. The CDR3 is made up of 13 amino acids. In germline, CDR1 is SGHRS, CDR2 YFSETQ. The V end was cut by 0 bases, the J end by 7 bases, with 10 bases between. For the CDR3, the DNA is TGCGCCAGCAGCTTGGGCGACCAGATTGGCTACACCTTC. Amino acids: CASSLGDQIGYTF.

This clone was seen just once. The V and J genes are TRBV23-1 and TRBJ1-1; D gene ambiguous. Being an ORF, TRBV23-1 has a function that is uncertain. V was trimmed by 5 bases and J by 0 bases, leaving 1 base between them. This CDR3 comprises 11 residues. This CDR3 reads CASSLNTEAFF. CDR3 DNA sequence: TGCGCCAGCAGTTTGAACACTGAAGCTTTCTTT.

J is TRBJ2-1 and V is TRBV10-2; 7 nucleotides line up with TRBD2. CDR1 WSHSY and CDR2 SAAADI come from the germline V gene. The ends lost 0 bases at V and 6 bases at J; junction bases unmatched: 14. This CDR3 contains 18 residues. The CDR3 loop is CASSESTVWGRAGNEQFF. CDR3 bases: TGCGCCAGCAGTGAGTCGACGGTCTGGGGGAGGGCCGGCAATGAGCAGTTCTTC.

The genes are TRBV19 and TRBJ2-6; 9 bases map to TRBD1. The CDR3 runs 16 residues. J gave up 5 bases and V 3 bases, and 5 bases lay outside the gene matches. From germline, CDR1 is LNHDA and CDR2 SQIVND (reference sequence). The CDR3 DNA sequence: TGTGCCAGTAGTATCGGGGGACAGGGCTGGGCCAACGTCCTGACTTTC. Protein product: CASSIGGQGWANVLTF. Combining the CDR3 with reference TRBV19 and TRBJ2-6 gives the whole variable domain DGGITQSPKYLFRKEGQNVTLSCEQNLNHDAMYWYRQDPGQGLRLIYYSQIVNDFQKGDIAEGYSVSREKKESFPLTVTSAQKNPTAFYLCASSIGGQGWANVLTFGAGSRLTVL.

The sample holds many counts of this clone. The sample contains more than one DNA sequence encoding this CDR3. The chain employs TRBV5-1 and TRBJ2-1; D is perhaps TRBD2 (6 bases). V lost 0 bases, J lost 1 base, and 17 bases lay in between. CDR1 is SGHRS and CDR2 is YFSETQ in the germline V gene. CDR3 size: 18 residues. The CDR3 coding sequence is TGCGCCAGCAGCTTGGAGAGCGGTTGGGGAGGTTCCTACAATGAGCAGTTCTTC. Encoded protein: CASSLESGWGGSYNEQFF. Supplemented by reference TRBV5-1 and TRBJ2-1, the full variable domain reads KAGVTQTPRYLIKTRGQQVTLSCSPISGHRSVSWYQQTPGQGLQFLFEYFSETQRNKGNFPGRFSGRQFSNSRSEMNVSTLELGDSALYLCASSLESGWGGSYNEQFFGPGTRLTVL.

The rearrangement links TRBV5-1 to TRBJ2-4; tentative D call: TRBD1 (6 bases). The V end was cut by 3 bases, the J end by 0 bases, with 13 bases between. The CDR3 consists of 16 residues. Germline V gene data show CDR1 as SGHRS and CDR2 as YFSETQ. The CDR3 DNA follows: TGCGCCAGCAGCTCGGGACAAACCTTAGCCAAAAACATTCAGTACTTC. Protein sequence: CASSSGQTLAKNIQYF.

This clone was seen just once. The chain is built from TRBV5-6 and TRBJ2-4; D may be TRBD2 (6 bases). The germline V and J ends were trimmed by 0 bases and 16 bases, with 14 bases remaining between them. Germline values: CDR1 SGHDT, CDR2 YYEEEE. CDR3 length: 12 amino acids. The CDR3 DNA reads TGTGCCAGCAGCTTGGGAAGGCTAGCGTTTTACTTC. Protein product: CASSLGRLAFYF.